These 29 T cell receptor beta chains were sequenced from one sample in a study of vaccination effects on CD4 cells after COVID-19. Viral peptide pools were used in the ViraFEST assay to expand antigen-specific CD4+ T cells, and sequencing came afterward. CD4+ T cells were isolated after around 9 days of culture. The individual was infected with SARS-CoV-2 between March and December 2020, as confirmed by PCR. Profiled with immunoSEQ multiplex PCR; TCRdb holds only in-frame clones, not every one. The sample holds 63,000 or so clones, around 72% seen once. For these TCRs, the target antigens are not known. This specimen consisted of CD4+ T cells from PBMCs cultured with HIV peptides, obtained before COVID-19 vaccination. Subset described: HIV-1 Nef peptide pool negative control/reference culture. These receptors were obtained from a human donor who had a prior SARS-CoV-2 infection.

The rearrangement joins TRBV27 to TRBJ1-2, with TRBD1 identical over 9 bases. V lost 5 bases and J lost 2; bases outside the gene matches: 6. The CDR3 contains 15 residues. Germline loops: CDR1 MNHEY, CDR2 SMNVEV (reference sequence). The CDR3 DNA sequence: TGTGCCAGCAGTGTAATACAGGGGGCCAACTATGGCTACACCTTC. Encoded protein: CASSVIQGANYGYTF.

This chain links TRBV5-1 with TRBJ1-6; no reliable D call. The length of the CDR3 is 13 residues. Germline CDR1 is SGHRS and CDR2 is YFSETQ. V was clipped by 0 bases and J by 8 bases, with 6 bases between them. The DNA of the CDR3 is TGCGCCAGCAGCTTGGATATGGATTCACCCCTCCACTTT. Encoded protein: CASSLDMDSPLHF.

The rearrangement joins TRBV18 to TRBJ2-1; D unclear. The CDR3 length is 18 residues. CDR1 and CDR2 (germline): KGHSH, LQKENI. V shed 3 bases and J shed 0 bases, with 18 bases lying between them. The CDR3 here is CASSPRLRARYSYNEQFF. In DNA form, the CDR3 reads TGTGCCAGCTCACCGCGACTGCGCGCACGATACTCCTACAATGAGCAGTTCTTC.

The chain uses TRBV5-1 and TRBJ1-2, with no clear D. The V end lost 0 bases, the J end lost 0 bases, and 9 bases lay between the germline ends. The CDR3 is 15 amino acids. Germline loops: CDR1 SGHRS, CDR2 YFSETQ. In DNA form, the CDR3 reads TGCGCCAGCAGCTTGGGGTGGAGGCCTAACTATGGCTACACCTTC. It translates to CASSLGWRPNYGYTF.

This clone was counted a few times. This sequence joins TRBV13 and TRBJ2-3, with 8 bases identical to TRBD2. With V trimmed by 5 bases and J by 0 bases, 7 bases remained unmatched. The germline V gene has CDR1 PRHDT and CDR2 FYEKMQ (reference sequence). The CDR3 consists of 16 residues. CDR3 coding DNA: TGTGCCAGCAGCCTACTAGCGGAAAGAAGCACAGATACGCAGTATTTT. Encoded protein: CASSLLAERSTDTQYF. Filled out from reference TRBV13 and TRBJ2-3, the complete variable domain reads AAGVIQSPRHLIKEKRETATLKCYPIPRHDTVYWYQQGPGQDPQFLISFYEKMQSDKGSIPDRFSAQQFSDYHSELNMSSLELGDSALYFCASSLLAERSTDTQYFGPGTRLTVL.

CDR3 amino acids: CASASWGDILRKPFSGANVLTF. The CDR3 DNA reads TGTGCCAGCGCCTCCTGGGGGGACATTCTTCGCAAACCTTTCTCTGGGGCCAACGTCCTGACTTTC. This chain links TRBV9 with TRBJ2-6, with D perhaps assigned TRBD1 or TRBD2 (6 bases each). Germline lookup yields CDR1 SGDLS and CDR2 YYNGEE. This CDR3 has 22 residues. The ends were cut back, 7 bases at V and 0 bases at J, with 32 bases in the middle.

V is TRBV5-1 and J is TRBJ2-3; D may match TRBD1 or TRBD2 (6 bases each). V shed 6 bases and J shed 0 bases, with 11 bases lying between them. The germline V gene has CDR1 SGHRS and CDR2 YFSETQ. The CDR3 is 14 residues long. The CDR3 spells CASMRGDSTDTQYF. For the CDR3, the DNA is TGCGCCAGCATGAGGGGGGACAGCACAGATACGCAGTATTTT. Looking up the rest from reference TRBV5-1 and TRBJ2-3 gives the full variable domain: KAGVTQTPRYLIKTRGQQVTLSCSPISGHRSVSWYQQTPGQGLQFLFEYFSETQRNKGNFPGRFSGRQFSNSRSEMNVSTLELGDSALYLCASMRGDSTDTQYFGPGTRLTVL.

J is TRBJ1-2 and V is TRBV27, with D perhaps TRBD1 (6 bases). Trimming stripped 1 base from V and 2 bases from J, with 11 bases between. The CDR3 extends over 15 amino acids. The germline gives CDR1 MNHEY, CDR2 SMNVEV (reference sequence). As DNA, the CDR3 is TGTGCCAGCAGTTTATATCGGGGGGCGAACTATGGCTACACCTTC. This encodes CASSLYRGANYGYTF.

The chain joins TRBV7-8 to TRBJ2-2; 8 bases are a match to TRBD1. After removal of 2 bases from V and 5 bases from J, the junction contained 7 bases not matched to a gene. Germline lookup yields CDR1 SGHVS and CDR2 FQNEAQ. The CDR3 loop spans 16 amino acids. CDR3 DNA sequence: TGTGCCAGCAGCTTACGCAGGGGGCTCGTTACCGGGGAGCTGTTTTTT. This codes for CASSLRRGLVTGELFF.

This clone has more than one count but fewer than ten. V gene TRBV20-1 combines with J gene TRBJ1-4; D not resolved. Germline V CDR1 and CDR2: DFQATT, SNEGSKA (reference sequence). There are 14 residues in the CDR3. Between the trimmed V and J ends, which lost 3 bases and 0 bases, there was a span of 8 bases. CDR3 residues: CSASRTATNEKLFF. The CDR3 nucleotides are TGCAGTGCTAGTCGCACGGCAACTAATGAAAAACTGTTTTTT.

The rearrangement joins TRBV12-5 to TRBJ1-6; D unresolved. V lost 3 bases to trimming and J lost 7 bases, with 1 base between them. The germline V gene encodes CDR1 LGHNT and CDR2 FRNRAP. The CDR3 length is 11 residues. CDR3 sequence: CASGFNSPLHF. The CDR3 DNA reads TGTGCTAGTGGTTTCAATTCACCCCTCCACTTT.

The chain's CDR3 is CASSIRGQGSAQHF. The CDR3 bases are TGTGCCAGTAGTATTAGGGGGCAGGGGTCCGCCCAGCATTTT. The V call is TRBV19, the J call TRBJ1-5, with 7 bases identical to TRBD1. This CDR3 has 14 amino acids. Germline CDR1 reads LNHDA; CDR2 reads SQIVND (reference sequence). J gave up 11 bases and V 3 bases, and 10 bases lay outside the gene matches.

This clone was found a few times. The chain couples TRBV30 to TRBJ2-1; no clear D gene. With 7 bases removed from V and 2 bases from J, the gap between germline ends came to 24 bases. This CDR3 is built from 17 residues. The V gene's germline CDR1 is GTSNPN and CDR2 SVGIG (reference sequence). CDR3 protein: CAFLVLPGQNPYNEQFF. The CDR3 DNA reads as TGTGCCTTCCTCGTCCTTCCGGGCCAAAACCCCTACAATGAGCAGTTCTTC.

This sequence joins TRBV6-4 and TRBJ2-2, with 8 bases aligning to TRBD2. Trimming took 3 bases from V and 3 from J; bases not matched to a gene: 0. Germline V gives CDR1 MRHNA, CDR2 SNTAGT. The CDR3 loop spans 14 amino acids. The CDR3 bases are TGTGCCAGCAGTGAAGCGGGGGACACCGGGGAGCTGTTTTTT. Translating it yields CASSEAGDTGELFF.

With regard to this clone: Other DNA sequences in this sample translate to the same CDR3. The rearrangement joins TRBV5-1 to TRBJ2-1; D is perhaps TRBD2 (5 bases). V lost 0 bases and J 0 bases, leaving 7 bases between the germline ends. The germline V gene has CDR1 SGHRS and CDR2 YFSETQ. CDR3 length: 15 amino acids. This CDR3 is CASSLAGSSYNEQFF. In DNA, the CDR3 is TGCGCCAGCAGCTTGGCGGGGAGCTCCTACAATGAGCAGTTCTTC.

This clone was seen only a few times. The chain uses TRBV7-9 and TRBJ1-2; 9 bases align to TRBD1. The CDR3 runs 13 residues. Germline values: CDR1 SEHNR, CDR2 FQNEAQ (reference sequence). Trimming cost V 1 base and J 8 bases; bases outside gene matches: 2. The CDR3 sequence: CASSLVDRGGYTF. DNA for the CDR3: TGTGCCAGCAGCTTAGTGGACAGGGGCGGCTACACCTTC.

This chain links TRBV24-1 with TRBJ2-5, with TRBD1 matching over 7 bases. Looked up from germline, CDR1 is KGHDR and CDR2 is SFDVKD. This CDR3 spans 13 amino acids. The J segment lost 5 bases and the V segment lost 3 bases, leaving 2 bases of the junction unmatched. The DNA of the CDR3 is TGTGCCACCAGTGATGTAGGGGGCGAGACCCAGTACTTC. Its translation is CATSDVGGETQYF.

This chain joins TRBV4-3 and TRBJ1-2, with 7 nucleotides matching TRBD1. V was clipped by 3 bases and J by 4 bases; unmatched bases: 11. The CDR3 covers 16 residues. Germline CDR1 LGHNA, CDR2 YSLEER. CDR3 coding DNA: TGCGCCAGCAGCCAGGGATATACAGGGGATTTCTATGGCTACACCTTC. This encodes CASSQGYTGDFYGYTF.

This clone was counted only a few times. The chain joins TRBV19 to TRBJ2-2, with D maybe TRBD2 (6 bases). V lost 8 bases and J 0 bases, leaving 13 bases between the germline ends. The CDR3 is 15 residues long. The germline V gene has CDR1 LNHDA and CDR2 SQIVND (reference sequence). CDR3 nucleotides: TGTGCCAGTCGCCTGGGCGGGGCGAACACCGGGGAGCTGTTTTTT. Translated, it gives CASRLGGANTGELFF.

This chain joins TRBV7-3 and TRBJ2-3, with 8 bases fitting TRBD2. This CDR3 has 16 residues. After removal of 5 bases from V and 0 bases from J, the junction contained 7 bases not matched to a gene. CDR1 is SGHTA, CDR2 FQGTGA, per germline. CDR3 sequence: CASSPHERGSTDTQYF. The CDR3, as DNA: TGTGCCAGCAGCCCACACGAGCGGGGGAGCACAGATACGCAGTATTTT.

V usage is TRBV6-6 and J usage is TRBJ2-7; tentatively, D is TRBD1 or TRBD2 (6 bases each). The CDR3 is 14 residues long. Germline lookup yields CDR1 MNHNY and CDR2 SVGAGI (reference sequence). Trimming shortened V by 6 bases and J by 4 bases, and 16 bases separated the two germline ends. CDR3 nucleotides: TGTGCCAGCAGGACGCGGTTAGGGGGGTACGAGCAGTACTTC. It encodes CASRTRLGGYEQYF.

The DNA for the CDR3 is TGTGCCAGCAGCCAAGATCGAACAGAGCGGGAGGGCCAAAGAGAAACATCCAATGAGCAGTTCTTC. This gives the protein CASSQDRTEREGQRETSNEQFF. The chain recombines TRBV14 with TRBJ2-1; 10 bases map to TRBD2. Germline V gene data show CDR1 as SGHDN and CDR2 as FVKESK. The CDR3 totals 22 residues. J gave up 6 bases and V 0 bases, and 23 bases lay outside the gene matches.

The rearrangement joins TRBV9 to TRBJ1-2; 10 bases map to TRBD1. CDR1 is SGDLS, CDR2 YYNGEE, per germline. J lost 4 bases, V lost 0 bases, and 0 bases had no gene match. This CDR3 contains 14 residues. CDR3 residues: CASSVGTGGYGYTF. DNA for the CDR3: TGTGCCAGCAGCGTAGGGACAGGGGGCTATGGCTACACCTTC.

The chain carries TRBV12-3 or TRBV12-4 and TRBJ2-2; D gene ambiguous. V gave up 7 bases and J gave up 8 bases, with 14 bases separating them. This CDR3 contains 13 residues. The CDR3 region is CASKIASAGELFF. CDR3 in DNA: TGTGCCAGCAAAATTGCTTCTGCTGGGGAGCTGTTTTTT.

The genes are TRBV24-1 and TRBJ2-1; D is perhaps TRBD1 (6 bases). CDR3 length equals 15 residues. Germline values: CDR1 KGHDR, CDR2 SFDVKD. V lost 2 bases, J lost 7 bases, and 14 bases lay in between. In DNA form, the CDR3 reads TGTGCCACCAGTGATTCAAGGACAGATAGGAATGAGCAGTTCTTC. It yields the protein CATSDSRTDRNEQFF.

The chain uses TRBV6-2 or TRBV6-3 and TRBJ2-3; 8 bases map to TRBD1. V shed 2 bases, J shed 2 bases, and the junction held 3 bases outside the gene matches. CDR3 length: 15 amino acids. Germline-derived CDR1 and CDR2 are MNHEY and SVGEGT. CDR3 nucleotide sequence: TGTGCCAGCAGTTACGGACAGGGTGACACAGATACGCAGTATTTT. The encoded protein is CASSYGQGDTDTQYF.

The CDR3 protein is CASSHLAGERTGELFF. For the CDR3, the DNA is TGCGCCAGCAGCCACTTAGCGGGAGAGCGTACCGGGGAGCTGTTTTTT. V is TRBV4-3 and J is TRBJ2-2, with 9 nucleotides matching TRBD2. Germline V CDR1 and CDR2: LGHNA, YSLEER. The CDR3 runs to 16 residues. V was pared by 3 bases and J by 5 bases, with 7 bases of the junction left unmatched.

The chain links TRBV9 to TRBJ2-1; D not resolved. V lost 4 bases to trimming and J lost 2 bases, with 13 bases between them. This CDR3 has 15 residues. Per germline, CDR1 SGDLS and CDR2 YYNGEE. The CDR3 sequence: CASSPFSAPYNEQFF. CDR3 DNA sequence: TGTGCCAGCAGCCCCTTTTCTGCGCCCTACAATGAGCAGTTCTTC.

Written as DNA, the CDR3 is TGTGCCAGAAGCTTGGCTAATAATTCCCCGACCCGGTCTCCTAATGAAAAACTGTTTTTT. Protein: CARSLANNSPTRSPNEKLFF. This chain uses TRBV5-3 with TRBJ1-4, with D unresolved. Being an ORF, TRBV5-3 has a function that is uncertain. This CDR3 has 20 amino acids. V was pared by 0 bases and J by 3 bases, with 24 bases between.